This is a list of T cell receptor beta chains from one sample in a study of T cells in Graves' hyperthyroidism and ophthalmopathy. One entry per CDR3 protein results from TCRdb running MiXCR on the multiplex PCR reads. Of 550,000 to 700,000 distinct CDR3 sequences in the sample, around 42% were seen once. Sequencing was performed on peripheral blood or thyroid tissue (not recorded which). Source of these receptors: an adult woman with Graves' disease, either hyperthyroidism or ophthalmopathy (not recorded which). Each CDR3 is given with its conserved first and last residue. Fields, in order: clone size, CDR3 length, J gene, D gene, V gene, CDR3 protein, CDR3 DNA. D genes are given only for firm matches. Only part of the rows carry a size: once, few, many, or a class if the clone is expanded.

clone size: .
CDR3 length: 17
J gene: TRBJ1-2
D gene: TRBD1
V gene: TRBV7-6
CDR3 protein: CASSLIPTGAANYGYTF
CDR3 DNA: TGTGCCAGCAGCTTAATCCCAACAGGGGCGGCTAACTATGGCTACACCTTC

clone size: many
CDR3 length: 18
J gene: TRBJ1-4
D gene: .
V gene: TRBV20-1
CDR3 protein: CSARDAKQGFATNEKLFF
CDR3 DNA: TGCAGTGCTAGAGATGCCAAACAGGGTTTTGCAACTAATGAAAAACTGTTTTTT

clone size: many
CDR3 length: 14
J gene: TRBJ1-1
D gene: .
V gene: TRBV11-2
CDR3 protein: CASSSRGRNTEAFF
CDR3 DNA: TGTGCCAGCAGCTCTCGGGGGCGAAACACTGAAGCTTTCTTT

clone size: .
CDR3 length: 13
J gene: TRBJ2-5
D gene: .
V gene: TRBV9
CDR3 protein: CASSVGVDETQYF
CDR3 DNA: TGTGCCAGCAGCGTAGGGGTTGATGAGACCCAGTACTTC

clone size: many
CDR3 length: 15
J gene: TRBJ1-2
D gene: .
V gene: TRBV2
CDR3 protein: CASREREFINYGYTF
CDR3 DNA: TGTGCCAGCAGAGAGAGGGAATTTATAAACTATGGCTACACCTTC

clone size: .
CDR3 length: 21
J gene: TRBJ1-2
D gene: .
V gene: TRBV20-1
CDR3 protein: CSASPLKGLAGAGVGYYGYTF
CDR3 DNA: TGCAGTGCTTCGCCGCTGAAGGGACTAGCGGGAGCCGGGGTTGGATACTATGGCTACACCTTC

clone size: many
CDR3 length: 15
J gene: TRBJ2-7
D gene: TRBD2
V gene: TRBV28
CDR3 protein: CARKWRLAGDYEQYF
CDR3 DNA: TGTGCCAGGAAGTGGCGACTAGCGGGGGACTACGAGCAGTACTTC

clone size: few
CDR3 length: 15
J gene: TRBJ2-6
D gene: .
V gene: TRBV19
CDR3 protein: CASSITNTGRNVLTF
CDR3 DNA: TGTGCCAGTAGTATCACAAATACCGGGAGAAACGTCCTGACTTTC

clone size: .
CDR3 length: 13
J gene: TRBJ1-2
D gene: .
V gene: TRBV2
CDR3 protein: CASSVTLDSGNTF
CDR3 DNA: TGTGCCAGCAGTGTGACTTTGGACTCTGGAAACACCTTC

clone size: .
CDR3 length: 10
J gene: TRBJ1-2
D gene: .
V gene: TRBV7-9
CDR3 protein: CASSRSGNTF
CDR3 DNA: TGTGCCAGCAGCCGCTCTGGAAACACCTTC

clone size: .
CDR3 length: 14
J gene: TRBJ1-6
D gene: .
V gene: TRBV20-1
CDR3 protein: CSARQSGEGSPLHF
CDR3 DNA: TGCAGTGCTAGACAATCAGGGGAAGGCTCACCCCTCCACTTT

clone size: many
CDR3 length: 14
J gene: TRBJ1-3
D gene: .
V gene: TRBV7-9
CDR3 protein: CASRRREKRNTIYF
CDR3 DNA: TGTGCCAGCCGAAGGAGAGAAAAACGAAACACCATATATTTT

clone size: many
CDR3 length: 13
J gene: TRBJ1-1
D gene: .
V gene: TRBV18
CDR3 protein: CASSPQGETEAFF
CDR3 DNA: TGTGCCAGCTCACCACAGGGAGAGACTGAAGCTTTCTTT

clone size: few
CDR3 length: 18
J gene: TRBJ2-5
D gene: TRBD2
V gene: TRBV11-2
CDR3 protein: CASSLSLAGKPHQETQYF
CDR3 DNA: TGTGCCAGCAGTTTGAGCCTAGCGGGAAAGCCCCACCAAGAGACCCAGTACTTC

clone size: .
CDR3 length: 14
J gene: TRBJ2-3
D gene: .
V gene: TRBV9
CDR3 protein: CASSLAGPSHTQYF
CDR3 DNA: TGTGCCAGCAGCTTGGCCGGTCCTAGTCATACGCAGTATTTT

clone size: once
CDR3 length: 13
J gene: TRBJ2-7
D gene: .
V gene: TRBV15
CDR3 protein: CATGPPRFNEQYF
CDR3 DNA: TGTGCCACCGGGCCGCCTCGCTTCAACGAGCAGTACTTC

clone size: many
CDR3 length: 20
J gene: TRBJ1-3
D gene: .
V gene: TRBV11-2
CDR3 protein: CASSSRGDHKEGYFGNTIYF
CDR3 DNA: TGTGCCAGCAGCTCCCGCGGAGACCATAAGGAAGGGTATTTTGGAAACACCATATATTTT

clone size: .
CDR3 length: 14
J gene: TRBJ1-1
D gene: .
V gene: TRBV5-1
CDR3 protein: CASSLGVGDTEAFF
CDR3 DNA: TGTGCCAGCAGTTTAGGGGTAGGGGACACTGAAGCTTTCTTT

clone size: few
CDR3 length: 12
J gene: TRBJ1-5
D gene: .
V gene: TRBV29-1
CDR3 protein: CSALTGNQPQHF
CDR3 DNA: TGCAGCGCCTTGACAGGAAATCAGCCCCAGCATTTT

clone size: many
CDR3 length: 13
J gene: TRBJ1-5
D gene: TRBD1
V gene: TRBV7-2
CDR3 protein: CASGTDLNQPQHF
CDR3 DNA: TGTGCCAGCGGGACAGACTTAAATCAGCCCCAGCATTTT

clone size: many
CDR3 length: 18
J gene: TRBJ1-1
D gene: .
V gene: TRBV11-1
CDR3 protein: CASSWRFSGIRNPAEAFF
CDR3 DNA: TGTGCCAGCAGCTGGCGGTTTAGCGGAATCCGGAATCCGGCTGAAGCTTTCTTT

clone size: many
CDR3 length: 11
J gene: TRBJ1-1
D gene: .
V gene: TRBV6-5
CDR3 protein: CASRKNTEAFF
CDR3 DNA: TGTGCCAGCAGGAAGAACACTGAAGCTTTCTTT

clone size: many
CDR3 length: 12
J gene: TRBJ2-7
D gene: .
V gene: TRBV11-2
CDR3 protein: CASSLGAGEQYF
CDR3 DNA: TGTGCCAGCAGCTTAGGAGCGGGCGAGCAGTACTTC

clone size: many
CDR3 length: 15
J gene: TRBJ2-7
D gene: TRBD2
V gene: TRBV5-1
CDR3 protein: CASSFSRGSLDEQYF
CDR3 DNA: TGCGCCAGCAGCTTTAGTCGCGGGAGCCTGGACGAGCAGTACTTC

clone size: many
CDR3 length: 13
J gene: TRBJ2-7
D gene: TRBD2
V gene: TRBV12-3/TRBV12-4
CDR3 protein: CASSLRGSGEQYF
CDR3 DNA: TGTGCCAGCAGTTTGCGCGGGAGCGGGGAGCAGTACTTC

clone size: many
CDR3 length: 16
J gene: TRBJ2-7
D gene: .
V gene: TRBV7-9
CDR3 protein: CASSPLPRGSTYEQYF
CDR3 DNA: TGTGCCAGCAGCCCCCTCCCACGGGGGTCTACCTACGAGCAGTACTTC

clone size: many
CDR3 length: 13
J gene: TRBJ1-6
D gene: TRBD1
V gene: TRBV6-6
CDR3 protein: CASSYGTDSPLHF
CDR3 DNA: TGTGCCAGCAGTTACGGGACAGATTCACCCCTCCACTTT

clone size: .
CDR3 length: 16
J gene: TRBJ2-5
D gene: .
V gene: TRBV24-1
CDR3 protein: CATSSSLTLGEATQYF
CDR3 DNA: TGTGCCACCAGTTCATCCCTTACCCTGGGAGAGGCTACCCAGTACTTC